These 25 T cell receptor beta chains originate from one sample sequenced in a study of blood T cell repertoires in COVID-19. Clones were read by immunoSEQ multiplex PCR, and TCRdb kept only the in-frame ones, dropping some. Counted here are about 91,000 clones, 80% to 90% occurring once; the ten biggest clones make up approximately 8.7%. The specimen sequenced was peripheral blood. Receptors originate from a woman in her 70s with acute or convalescent COVID-19.

V usage is TRBV24-1 and J usage is TRBJ2-2; no clear D gene. Trimming shortened V by 9 bases and J by 5 bases, and 15 bases separated the two germline ends. This CDR3 is 14 amino acids long. Germline V CDR1 and CDR2: KGHDR, SFDVKD. The CDR3 sequence: CATGPPVGTGELFF. As DNA, the CDR3 is TGTGCCACCGGTCCCCCGGTCGGGACCGGGGAGCTGTTTTTT.

The rearrangement uses TRBV5-5 and TRBJ2-7; 7 nucleotides match TRBD1. V was pared by 7 bases and J by 2 bases, with 6 bases of the junction left unmatched. This CDR3 region has 13 residues. The germline gives CDR1 SGHKS, CDR2 YYEKEE (reference sequence). Written as DNA, the CDR3 is TGTGCCAGCGGAAGAGACAGGGCCTACGAGCAGTACTTC. This translates into CASGRDRAYEQYF.

CDR3 DNA sequence: TGTGCCAGCAGTAACACAGGTTTCAATCAGCCCCAGCATTTT. This encodes CASSNTGFNQPQHF. The chain is built from TRBV6-5 and TRBJ1-5; weak D call: TRBD1 (5 bases). The CDR3 runs to 14 residues. Germline loops: CDR1 MNHEY, CDR2 SVGAGI. Between the trimmed V and J ends, which lost 5 bases and 3 bases, there was a span of 11 bases.

The chain couples TRBV5-1 to TRBJ2-1, with TRBD2 matching over 10 bases. Germline CDR1 is SGHRS and CDR2 is YFSETQ. CDR3 size: 15 residues. Trimming took 1 base from V and 10 from J; bases not matched to a gene: 8. The CDR3 DNA reads as TGCGCCAGCAGCTTGTTCACTAGCGGGGAGGGCGAGCAGTTCTTC. This gives the protein CASSLFTSGEGEQFF.

The J gene is TRBJ2-1, the V gene TRBV29-1; 8 nucleotides match TRBD1. The V and J ends lost 7 bases and 5 bases, in that order; junction bases with no gene match: 7. This CDR3 has 13 amino acids. Germline CDR1 is SQVTM and CDR2 is ANQGSEA. CDR3 DNA sequence: TGCAGCGCGGACAGGGAAGGGGACAATGAGCAGTTCTTC. As protein: CSADREGDNEQFF.

V usage is TRBV27 and J usage is TRBJ1-6; the match to TRBD1 covers 7 bases. Unmatched junction bases numbered 4, after V lost 8 bases and J lost 6 bases. The CDR3 has 13 residues. Germline V lookup: CDR1 MNHEY, CDR2 SMNVEV (reference sequence). This CDR3 reads CASRGQRNSPLHF. In DNA, the CDR3 is TGTGCCAGCCGGGGACAGCGTAATTCACCCCTCCACTTT.

This clone came up once. The CDR3 DNA is TGTGCCAGCAGCTCCTTTAGCGGGGGGGCAGGAGAGACCCAGTACTTC. It codes for CASSSFSGGAGETQYF. The rearrangement uses TRBV7-2 and TRBJ2-5; 11 bases line up with TRBD2. Germline V lookup: CDR1 SGHTA, CDR2 FQGNSA. Trimming removed 4 bases from V and 4 bases from J; junction bases left unmatched: 8. This CDR3 region has 16 residues. Filled out from reference TRBV7-2 and TRBJ2-5, the complete variable domain reads GAGVSQSPSNKVTEKGKDVELRCDPISGHTALYWYRQSLGQGLEFLIYFQGNSAPDKSGLPSDRFSAERTGGSVSTLTIQRTQQEDSAVYLCASSSFSGGAGETQYFGPGTRLLVL.

This chain uses TRBV6-1 with TRBJ2-1; 9 bases agree with TRBD1. CDR3 length: 16 residues. Per germline, CDR1 MNHNS and CDR2 SASEGT. The ends lost 4 bases at V and 8 bases at J; junction bases unmatched: 12. The CDR3 bases are TGTGCCAGCAGTGGATTACAGGGGGCACCCAGGGATGAGCAGTTCTTC. This gives the protein CASSGLQGAPRDEQFF.

The rearrangement links TRBV7-8 to TRBJ1-6; TRBD1 agrees at 8 bases. Germline V lookup: CDR1 SGHVS, CDR2 FQNEAQ. After removal of 7 bases from V and 9 bases from J, the junction contained 8 bases not matched to a gene. This CDR3 is built from 14 residues. DNA for the CDR3: TGTGCCAGCAACACAGGGCAGGGGGCTTCACCCCTCCACTTT. Translation gives CASNTGQGASPLHF. Full variable domain (missing parts from reference TRBV7-8 and TRBJ1-6): GAGVSQSPRYKVAKRGQDVALRCDPISGHVSLFWYQQALGQGPEFLTYFQNEAQLDKSGLPSDRFFAERPEGSVSTLKIQRTQQEDSAVYLCASNTGQGASPLHFGNGTRLTVT.

This clone was observed a handful of times. This rearrangement joins TRBV7-9 to TRBJ1-1; no clear D. Germline CDR1 and CDR2: SEHNR and FQNEAQ (reference sequence). CDR3 length: 14 amino acids. V was clipped by 1 base and J by 1 base, with 7 bases between them. CDR3 DNA: TGTGCCAGCAGCTTAGTAGGAGGGAACACTGAAGCTTTCTTT. Protein: CASSLVGGNTEAFF.

The table lists this clone with a count of one. The chain carries TRBV20-1 and TRBJ2-5, with D tentatively TRBD2 (6 bases). The CDR3 covers 15 residues. Germline V gives CDR1 DFQATT, CDR2 SNEGSKA (reference sequence). Trimming took off 3 bases at V and 0 bases at J, with 14 bases between the two ends. The CDR3 DNA sequence: TGCAGTGCTAGTCGCGGGGCTCTGTACCAAGAGACCCAGTACTTC. This gives the protein CSASRGALYQETQYF.

This rearrangement joins TRBV18 to TRBJ2-5; perhaps TRBD2 as D (5 bases). The CDR3 covers 14 residues. CDR1 is KGHSH and CDR2 is LQKENI in the germline V gene. V was shortened by 6 bases and J by 6 bases, with 17 bases between the two germline ends. The CDR3 reads CASSRQAGEQTQYF. For the CDR3, the DNA is TGTGCCAGCTCGCGGCAGGCGGGTGAACAGACCCAGTACTTC.

The rearrangement uses TRBV20-1 and TRBJ2-7, with a possible D match to TRBD2 (6 bases). The CDR3 runs to 14 residues. V shed 3 bases and J shed 2 bases, with 14 bases lying between them. In germline, CDR1 is DFQATT, CDR2 SNEGSKA (reference sequence). The CDR3 DNA sequence: TGCAGTGCTAGTTTGCGGGAATTCCCCTACGAGCAGTACTTC. It specifies CSASLREFPYEQYF.

The V gene is TRBV9, the J gene TRBJ1-3; D call uncertain. Looked up from germline, CDR1 is SGDLS and CDR2 is YYNGEE. Trimming shortened V by 6 bases and J by 0 bases, and 10 bases separated the two germline ends. The CDR3 is 14 amino acids. The CDR3 DNA is TGTGCCAGCATGGGGAGTAGCTCTGGAAACACCATATATTTT. It codes for CASMGSSSGNTIYF. The full variable domain, in which reference TRBV9 and TRBJ1-3 provide the parts outside the CDR3, is DSGVTQTPKHLITATGQRVTLRCSPRSGDLSVYWYQQSLDQGLQFLIQYYNGEERAKGNILERFSAQQFPDLHSELNLSSLELGDSALYFCASMGSSSGNTIYFGEGSWLTVV.

V and J are TRBV4-1 and TRBJ2-3; tentative D call: TRBD2 (6 bases). The V end was cut by 2 bases, the J end by 1 base, with 10 bases between. This CDR3 is built from 15 residues. The V gene's germline CDR1 is MGHRA and CDR2 YSYEKL. For the CDR3, the DNA is TGCGCCAGCAGCCAAACTAGCCTAGGCACAGATACGCAGTATTTT. It encodes CASSQTSLGTDTQYF.

The rearrangement joins TRBV7-2 to TRBJ1-2; the D gene is possibly TRBD1 (5 bases). This CDR3 comprises 15 residues. Trimming removed 6 bases from V and 4 bases from J, with 18 bases in between. Germline CDR1 SGHTA, CDR2 FQGNSA. CDR3 in DNA: TGTGCCAGCAGTGGAAGGGGCGTAAACGGCTATGGCTACACCTTC. It specifies CASSGRGVNGYGYTF.

V is TRBV29-1 and J is TRBJ2-5; no definite D call. V was shortened by 3 bases and J by 1 base, with 9 bases between the two germline ends. The CDR3 runs to 13 residues. Germline values: CDR1 SQVTM, CDR2 ANQGSEA. CDR3 coding DNA: TGCAGCGTTGATACGGCTAGCCAAGAGACCCAGTACTTC. It is translated as CSVDTASQETQYF. Complete variable domain (other parts from reference TRBV29-1 and TRBJ2-5): SAVISQKPSRDICQRGTSLTIQCQVDSQVTMMFWYRQQPGQSLTLIATANQGSEATYESGFVIDKFPISRPNLTFSTLTVSNMSPEDSSIYLCSVDTASQETQYFGPGTRLLVL.

The chain joins TRBV5-1 to TRBJ1-1, with D uncertain. Germline V gene sequence: CDR1 SGHRS, CDR2 YFSETQ. The V end lost 6 bases, the J end lost 1 base, and 13 bases lay between the germline ends. CDR3 length equals 14 residues. The chain's CDR3 is CASMVTTTNTEAFF. The CDR3 DNA is TGCGCCAGCATGGTTACGACAACGAACACTGAAGCTTTCTTT.

The J gene is TRBJ1-5, the V gene TRBV27, with TRBD1 matching 10 bases. Per germline, CDR1 MNHEY and CDR2 SMNVEV (reference sequence). The CDR3 is 16 amino acids. Unmatched junction bases numbered 9, after V lost 6 bases and J lost 4 bases. In nucleotides, the CDR3 is TGTGCCAGCAGACTCCTTGGGACAGGGGTAAATCAGCCCCAGCATTTT. This codes for CASRLLGTGVNQPQHF.

V gene TRBV7-2 combines with J gene TRBJ2-2; tentatively, D is TRBD1 (6 bases). The CDR3 sequence is 15 residues long. Between the trimmed V and J ends, which lost 5 bases and 4 bases, there was a span of 14 bases. Germline CDR1 is SGHTA and CDR2 is FQGNSA. The CDR3, as DNA: TGTGCCAGCAGCCCACCCGGGACAATCACCGGGGAGCTGTTTTTT. Amino acids: CASSPPGTITGELFF.

V usage is TRBV7-9 and J usage is TRBJ1-4; the match to TRBD1 covers 9 bases. The CDR3 consists of 14 residues. Germline V CDR1 and CDR2: SEHNR, FQNEAQ (reference sequence). V was pared by 4 bases and J by 5 bases, with 2 bases of the junction left unmatched. In nucleotides, the CDR3 is TGTGCCAGCAGCTCTGGACAGGGGAATGAAAAACTGTTTTTT. As protein: CASSSGQGNEKLFF.

The chain uses TRBV27 and TRBJ2-3, with 10 bases lining up with TRBD2. This CDR3 spans 19 amino acids. The germline V gene has CDR1 MNHEY and CDR2 SMNVEV (reference sequence). V gave up 0 bases and J gave up 2 bases; unmatched junction bases: 11. The CDR3 loop is CASSLSTAGGPWDTDTQYF. Written as DNA, the CDR3 is TGTGCCAGCAGTTTATCGACAGCGGGGGGGCCTTGGGACACAGATACGCAGTATTTT.

The chain is built from TRBV15 and TRBJ1-4, with D maybe TRBD1 (5 bases). CDR3 length: 16 amino acids. Trimming stripped 1 base from V and 8 bases from J, with 17 bases between. Germline lookup yields CDR1 LNHNV and CDR2 YYDKDF (reference sequence). The chain's CDR3 is CATSRAGGKGVEKLFF. DNA for the CDR3: TGTGCCACCAGCAGAGCTGGGGGGAAAGGGGTCGAAAAACTGTTTTTT.

The chain is built from TRBV7-2 and TRBJ2-1, with D possibly matching TRBD2 (6 bases). Trimming took off 2 bases at V and 7 bases at J, with 15 bases between the two ends. The CDR3 extends over 15 amino acids. From germline, CDR1 is SGHTA and CDR2 FQGNSA. The CDR3 here is CASSLFQGLVNEQFF. As DNA, the CDR3 is TGTGCCAGCAGCTTATTCCAGGGACTTGTAAATGAGCAGTTCTTC. The entire variable domain, with the rest obtained from reference TRBV7-2 and TRBJ2-1, is as follows: GAGVSQSPSNKVTEKGKDVELRCDPISGHTALYWYRQSLGQGLEFLIYFQGNSAPDKSGLPSDRFSAERTGGSVSTLTIQRTQQEDSAVYLCASSLFQGLVNEQFFGPGTRLTVL.

The chain combines TRBV28 with TRBJ1-2, with D perhaps matching TRBD1 (6 bases). The CDR3 extends over 12 amino acids. V was cut by 6 bases and J by 5 bases, with 10 bases left in between. The germline V gene encodes CDR1 MDHEN and CDR2 SYDVKM. The CDR3: CASSGQKYGYTF. The CDR3 bases are TGTGCCAGCAGCGGACAGAAGTATGGCTACACCTTC.